A selection of T cell receptor beta chains follows, all from one sample in a study of blood T cells in healthy people across ages. TCRdb fed the 5' RACE reads into MiXCR, producing one record per CDR3 protein. Here the sample spans hundreds of thousands of distinct CDR3 sequences, 49% being singletons. Sequenced: blood. Every receptor here comes from a woman aged 55-70 years in good health. The CDR3 runs from the conserved cysteine through the conserved F or W. The D gene is left open where the match is weak. Expanded clones are given a class, and other clones once, few, many or no size at all.

d_call,clone_size,j_call,v_call,cdr3_aa,cdr3_nt
.,few,TRBJ1-2,TRBV28,CASLRDKSYGYTF,TGTGCCAGCCTCCGGGACAAATCCTATGGCTACACCTTC
.,.,TRBJ2-7,TRBV6-5,CASSADRLGSEQYF,TGTGCCAGCAGTGCGGACCGGCTTGGCTCTGAGCAGTACTTC
TRBD2,.,TRBJ2-3,TRBV29-1,CSVEEPSGREGTADTQYF,TGCAGCGTTGAAGAACCTAGCGGGAGAGAGGGGACCGCAGATACGCAGTATTTT
TRBD2,.,TRBJ2-3,TRBV11-2,CASSGGLAGTDTQYF,TGTGCCAGCAGCGGGGGACTAGCGGGCACAGATACGCAGTATTTT
TRBD1,.,TRBJ2-2,TRBV4-1,CASSQWTGKSTGELFF,TGCGCCAGCAGCCAATGGACAGGGAAAAGCACCGGGGAGCTGTTTTTT
.,.,TRBJ2-1,TRBV24-1,CATSDPQSWFF,TGTGCCACCAGTGATCCCCAGTCGTGGTTCTTC
.,.,TRBJ1-2,TRBV29-1,CSVDREAGYTF,TGCAGCGTTGACAGGGAGGCTGGCTACACCTTC
.,.,TRBJ2-7,TRBV7-2,CASSPDLGGYEQYF,TGTGCCAGCAGCCCAGACTTGGGGGGCTACGAGCAGTACTTC
.,few,TRBJ2-1,TRBV6-2/TRBV6-3,CASRESGNEQFF,TGTGCCAGCAGGGAGTCAGGGAATGAGCAGTTCTTC
TRBD2,.,TRBJ2-1,TRBV4-1,CASSQRGLAGDNEQFF,TGCGCCAGCAGCCAAAGAGGGCTAGCGGGGGACAATGAGCAGTTCTTC
TRBD2,many,TRBJ2-7,TRBV29-1,CSVATSGASYEQYF,TGCAGCGTTGCAACTAGCGGGGCGTCCTACGAGCAGTACTTC
.,.,TRBJ2-5,TRBV2,CASEYQETQYF,TGTGCCAGCGAGTACCAAGAGACCCAGTACTTC
TRBD1,.,TRBJ2-4,TRBV28,CATTGTGRDGLAKNIQYF,TGTGCCACTACCGGGACAGGGCGCGACGGGCTGGCCAAAAACATTCAGTACTTC
.,.,TRBJ1-2,TRBV7-3,CASSLRPASYGYTF,TGTGCCAGCAGTCTAAGACCGGCGAGCTATGGCTACACCTTC
.,.,TRBJ2-5,TRBV12-3/TRBV12-4,CASSWRADLEETQYF,TGTGCCAGCAGTTGGCGTGCCGACTTAGAGGAGACCCAGTACTTC
TRBD2,.,TRBJ2-7,TRBV20-1,CSSFGLAGGQGYDEQYF,TGCAGTTCCTTCGGACTAGCGGGAGGCCAAGGGTACGATGAGCAGTACTTC
.,.,TRBJ1-1,TRBV20-1,CSANSDRSTEAFF,TGCAGTGCAAACTCCGACAGGTCCACTGAAGCTTTCTTT
.,.,TRBJ2-1,TRBV2,CASSEGSSRTVVQFF,TGTGCCAGCAGTGAAGGGTCGAGCAGGACAGTCGTGCAGTTCTTC
.,.,TRBJ2-1,TRBV13,CASTERGGPRNNEQFF,TGTGCCAGCACCGAGAGGGGCGGGCCTCGGAACAATGAGCAGTTCTTC
TRBD1,many,TRBJ2-5,TRBV29-1,CSVVGGTGVQETQYF,TGCAGCGTTGTAGGAGGGACAGGGGTACAAGAGACCCAGTACTTC
.,.,TRBJ2-1,TRBV12-3/TRBV12-4,CASSGTPAGSEQFF,TGTGCCAGCAGCGGGACTCCCGCTGGGAGTGAGCAGTTCTTC
TRBD2,.,TRBJ2-7,TRBV6-9,CATAGTKTYEQYF,TGTGCCACCGCCGGGACTAAGACCTACGAGCAGTACTTC
.,few,TRBJ2-5,TRBV29-1,CSVDVGRETQYF,TGCAGCGTTGACGTGGGTCGGGAGACCCAGTACTTC
.,.,TRBJ2-5,TRBV20-1,CSARDAGKETQYF,TGCAGTGCTAGGGATGCAGGCAAAGAGACCCAGTACTTC
TRBD1,.,TRBJ1-2,TRBV28,CASGQGVYYGYTF,TGTGCCAGCGGACAGGGGGTATACTATGGCTACACCTTC
.,.,TRBJ1-6,TRBV18,CASSPTAQGPIGSPLHF,TGTGCCAGCTCACCGACCGCCCAGGGGCCCATCGGTTCACCCCTCCACTTT
.,.,TRBJ1-1,TRBV5-1,CASSLDGRGNTEAFF,TGCGCCAGCAGCTTGGACGGACGGGGGAACACTGAAGCTTTCTTT
TRBD1,.,TRBJ2-1,TRBV29-1,CSVVQGTTYNEQFF,TGCAGCGTGGTACAGGGGACAACCTACAATGAGCAGTTCTTC
TRBD1,.,TRBJ2-5,TRBV6-2/TRBV6-3,CASSYGQGLGTQYF,TGTGCCAGCAGTTACGGACAGGGGCTGGGGACCCAGTACTTC
.,once,TRBJ1-6,TRBV2,CASSGTGDLNSPLHF,TGTGCCAGCAGTGGGACCGGGGACTTAAATTCACCCCTCCACTTT
TRBD2,.,TRBJ2-7,TRBV7-2,CASSPGRENYEQYF,TGTGCCAGCAGCCCAGGGCGGGAGAACTATGAGCAGTACTTC
.,few,TRBJ1-2,TRBV6-2/TRBV6-3,CASSYGTLDYYGYTF,TGTGCCAGCAGTTACGGCACCCTGGACTACTATGGCTACACCTTC
.,.,TRBJ1-2,TRBV10-2,CASRVTDGSTNYGYTF,TGCGCCAGCAGGGTTACGGACGGAAGTACTAACTATGGCTACACCTTC
.,.,TRBJ1-2,TRBV4-3,CASSQDLSGLGYGYTF,TGCGCCAGCAGCCAAGATCTATCCGGGCTCGGCTATGGCTACACCTTC
.,few,TRBJ2-5,TRBV7-9,CASSRGGAGEQYF,TGTGCCAGCAGTAGGGGGGGGGCGGGTGAGCAGTACTTC
TRBD1,once,TRBJ1-5,TRBV4-1,CASSHARDRGRQPQHF,TGCGCCAGCAGCCATGCCCGGGACAGGGGACGCCAGCCCCAGCATTTT
.,.,TRBJ2-7,TRBV10-3,CAISHPASYEQYF,TGTGCCATCAGCCACCCGGCTTCCTACGAGCAGTACTTC
TRBD2,.,TRBJ2-3,TRBV5-1,CASSLARREGFTDTQYF,TGCGCCAGCAGCTTGGCCAGGCGGGAGGGCTTCACAGATACGCAGTATTTT
.,few,TRBJ2-3,TRBV10-3,CAISESGGPYF,TGTGCCATCAGTGAGTCAGGAGGCCCGTATTTT
.,few,TRBJ2-5,TRBV24-1,CATSEHPTGLGSQETQYF,TGTGCCACCAGTGAGCACCCGACAGGTTTGGGGTCCCAAGAGACCCAGTACTTC
TRBD1,.,TRBJ1-1,TRBV7-2,CASSLVGTAANTEAFF,TGCGCCAGCAGCTTAGTCGGGACAGCCGCGAACACTGAAGCTTTCTTT
.,.,TRBJ2-7,TRBV20-1,CSARDRREKSYEQYF,TGCAGTGCTAGAGATAGGAGAGAAAAGAGCTACGAGCAGTACTTC
.,.,TRBJ1-3,TRBV7-9,CASRPYYSGNTIYF,TGTGCCAGCAGACCATACTACTCTGGAAACACCATATATTTT
.,.,TRBJ2-7,TRBV29-1,CSVEDHGISYEQYF,TGCAGCGTTGAAGATCACGGGATCTCCTACGAGCAGTACTTC
.,once,TRBJ2-1,TRBV20-1,CSARLINEQFF,TGCAGTGCTAGACTAATCAATGAGCAGTTCTTC
.,.,TRBJ2-5,TRBV20-1,CSASGPKETQYF,TGCAGTGCTAGTGGGCCAAAAGAGACCCAGTACTTC
.,.,TRBJ1-1,TRBV21-1,CASSKAEGEKDTEAFF,TGTGCCAGCAGCAAAGCGGAAGGGGAGAAGGACACTGAAGCTTTCTTT
TRBD2,once,TRBJ2-1,TRBV9,CASTRTSLAGEQFF,TGTGCCAGCACCAGGACTAGTTTGGCGGGCGAGCAGTTCTTC
TRBD2,.,TRBJ2-7,TRBV4-1,CASSRKILAGGRYEQYF,TGCGCCAGCAGCCGCAAGATTCTAGCGGGAGGCCGGTACGAGCAGTACTTC
TRBD1,.,TRBJ2-7,TRBV6-2/TRBV6-3,CAGSPQGAEQYF,TGTGCCGGCAGTCCACAGGGGGCCGAGCAGTACTTC
.,few,TRBJ2-3,TRBV5-1,CASSLLGANEADTQYF,TGCGCCAGCAGCTTGCTAGGAGCAAACGAGGCAGATACGCAGTATTTT
.,few,TRBJ1-5,TRBV20-1,CSASPSNQPQHF,TGTAGTGCTTCGCCTAGCAATCAGCCCCAGCATTTT
TRBD1,.,TRBJ2-3,TRBV18,CASSPNRGKTDTQYF,TGTGCCAGCTCACCAAACAGGGGGAAAACAGATACGCAGTATTTT
.,few,TRBJ2-7,TRBV11-2,CASSIDRLSYEQYF,TGTGCCAGCAGCATAGACAGGCTATCCTACGAGCAGTACTTC